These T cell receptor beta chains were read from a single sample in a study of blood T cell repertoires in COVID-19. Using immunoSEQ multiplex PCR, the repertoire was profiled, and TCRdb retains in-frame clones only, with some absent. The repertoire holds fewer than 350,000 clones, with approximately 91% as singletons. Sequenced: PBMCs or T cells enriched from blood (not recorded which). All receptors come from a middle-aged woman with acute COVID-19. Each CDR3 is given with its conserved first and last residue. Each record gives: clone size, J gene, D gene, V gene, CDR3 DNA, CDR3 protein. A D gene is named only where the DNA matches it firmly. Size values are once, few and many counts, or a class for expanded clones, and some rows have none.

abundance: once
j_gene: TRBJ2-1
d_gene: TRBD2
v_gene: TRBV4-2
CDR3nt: TGTGCCAGCAGCCAGGGACTAGTCTCCTACAATGAGCAGTTCTTC
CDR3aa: CASSQGLVSYNEQFF

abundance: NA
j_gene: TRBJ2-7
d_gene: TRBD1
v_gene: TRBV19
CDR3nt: TGTGCCAGTAGTATAGTCCTACTGACAGGGAATGCCTACGAGCAGTACTTC
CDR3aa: CASSIVLLTGNAYEQYF

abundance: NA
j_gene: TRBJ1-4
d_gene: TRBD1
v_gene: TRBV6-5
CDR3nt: TGTGCCAGCGCCTTCCGACAGGGTCGGGAAAAACTGTTTTTT
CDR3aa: CASAFRQGREKLFF

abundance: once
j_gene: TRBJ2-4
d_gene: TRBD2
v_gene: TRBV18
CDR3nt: TGTGCCAGCTCACAGGGATTAGCGGGAGTGGAAATTCAGTACTTC
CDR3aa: CASSQGLAGVEIQYF

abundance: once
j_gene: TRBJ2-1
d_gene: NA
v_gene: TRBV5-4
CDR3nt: TGTGCCAGCAGCTGGACCCGGGGTAATGAGCAGTTCTTC
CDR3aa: CASSWTRGNEQFF

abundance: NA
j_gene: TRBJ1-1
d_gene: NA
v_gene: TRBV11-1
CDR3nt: TGTGCCAGCAGTTCCAGCGGGGCAGCTTTCTTT
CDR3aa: CASSSSGAAFF

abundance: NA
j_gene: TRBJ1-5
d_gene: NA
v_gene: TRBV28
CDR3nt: TGTGCCAGCAGTTTAGGAGAAGCCAGCAATCAGCCCCAGCATTTT
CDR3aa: CASSLGEASNQPQHF

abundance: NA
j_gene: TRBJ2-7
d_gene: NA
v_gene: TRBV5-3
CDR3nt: TGTGCCAGAAGCGCCGGGCGGGCCACCTACGAGCAGTACTTC
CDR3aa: CARSAGRATYEQYF

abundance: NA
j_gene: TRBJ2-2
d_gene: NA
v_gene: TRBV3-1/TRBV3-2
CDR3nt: TGTGCCAGCAGCCAATTCGGGATTAAAAGAGTTGTCGGGGAGCTGTTTTTT
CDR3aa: CASSQFGIKRVVGELFF

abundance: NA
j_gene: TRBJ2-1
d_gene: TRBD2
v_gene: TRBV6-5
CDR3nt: TGTGCCAGCAGAGAGCGGGGGGCCTACAATGAGCAGTTCTTC
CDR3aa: CASRERGAYNEQFF

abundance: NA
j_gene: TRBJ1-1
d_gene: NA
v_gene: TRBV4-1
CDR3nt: TGCGCCAGCAGCCAAGATCGTACAGTGAACACTGAAGCTTTCTTT
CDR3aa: CASSQDRTVNTEAFF